Following are 22 T cell receptor beta chains from one sample sequenced in a study of control samples from healthy donors and cancer patients. Sequenced by immunoSEQ multiplex PCR; TCRdb stores in-frame clones only, minus some. The data contain approximately 80,000 clones, roughly 91% of them singletons. The sequenced material came from blood. The receptors stem from a man aged 30 to 45 in good health.

In DNA, the CDR3 is TGTGCCAGCAGATCGGGTGGAGGCGAGCAGTACTTC. It codes for CASRSGGGEQYF. The V and J genes are TRBV6-5 and TRBJ2-7; D possibly corresponds to TRBD2 (5 bases). Per the germline V gene, CDR1 is MNHEY and CDR2 is SVGAGI. The V gene lost 6 bases and the J gene lost 6 bases, with 12 bases spanning the gap. The CDR3 totals 12 residues.

The gene calls are TRBV28 and TRBJ1-3, with D perhaps TRBD1 (5 bases). This CDR3 is built from 17 residues. Trimming removed 5 bases from V and 3 bases from J, with 20 bases in between. Looked up from germline, CDR1 is MDHEN and CDR2 is SYDVKM. The CDR3 protein is CASSPFGKGPLGNTIYF. The CDR3 DNA reads as TGTGCCAGCAGTCCCTTCGGGAAGGGACCGCTTGGAAACACCATATATTTT.

The rearrangement joins TRBV20-1 to TRBJ1-1; a weak D match, TRBD1 (6 bases). The CDR3 totals 14 residues. Per the germline V gene, CDR1 is DFQATT and CDR2 is SNEGSKA (reference sequence). V lost 3 bases to trimming and J lost 6 bases, with 17 bases between them. CDR3 in amino acids: CSASLPGDRSEAFF. The CDR3, as DNA: TGCAGTGCTAGTTTACCAGGGGATAGGTCTGAAGCTTTCTTT.

The V and J genes are TRBV27 and TRBJ1-5; D is perhaps TRBD1 (5 bases). The CDR3 covers 15 residues. V lost 5 bases and J 7 bases, leaving 18 bases between the germline ends. The germline gives CDR1 MNHEY, CDR2 SMNVEV (reference sequence). The CDR3 DNA sequence: TGTGCCAGCAGTGACTCAGGGAAGGGAGGGCAGCCCCAGCATTTT. Amino acid sequence: CASSDSGKGGQPQHF.

The V and J genes are TRBV6-2 or TRBV6-3 and TRBJ2-4; 7 bases fit TRBD1. From germline, CDR1 is MNHEY and CDR2 SVGEGT. The junction had 12 bases not matched to a gene; V was cut back by 2 bases and J by 8 bases. The CDR3 contains 16 residues. The CDR3: CASSYRQGMAGDIQYF. In nucleotides, the CDR3 is TGTGCCAGCAGTTACAGACAGGGAATGGCCGGGGACATTCAGTACTTC.

The rearrangement links TRBV6-5 to TRBJ2-1; weak D call: TRBD2 (6 bases). CDR3 length: 12 amino acids. The germline V gene encodes CDR1 MNHEY and CDR2 SVGAGI. The V and J ends lost 1 base and 9 bases respectively, with 7 bases between them. CDR3 loop: CASSYFGSEQFF. CDR3 bases: TGTGCCAGCAGTTACTTCGGGAGTGAGCAGTTCTTC.

The V and J genes are TRBV19 and TRBJ2-1; D is undetermined. Per the germline V gene, CDR1 is LNHDA and CDR2 is SQIVND (reference sequence). The CDR3 consists of 11 residues. V dropped 6 bases and J dropped 9 bases, with 9 bases sitting between them. The CDR3 reads CASRRGGEQFF. In DNA form, the CDR3 reads TGTGCCAGTAGGCGAGGTGGTGAGCAGTTCTTC.

V and J are TRBV7-9 and TRBJ1-1; D possibly corresponds to TRBD1 (5 bases). This CDR3 is 13 amino acids long. V dropped 5 bases and J dropped 2 bases, with 9 bases sitting between them. Germline V CDR1 and CDR2: SEHNR, FQNEAQ (reference sequence). DNA of the CDR3: TGTGCCAGCAGCCGGGGACCAAACACTGAAGCTTTCTTT. It yields the protein CASSRGPNTEAFF.

The DNA of the CDR3 is TGTGCCAGCACGAGGGGGACACAAGAGACCCAGTACTTC. The encoded protein is CASTRGTQETQYF. The genes are TRBV6-5 and TRBJ2-5; possibly TRBD1 for D (6 bases). The CDR3 is 13 residues long. In germline, CDR1 is MNHEY, CDR2 SVGAGI. V lost 7 bases and J lost 2, with 11 bases in between.

The chain carries TRBV29-1 and TRBJ2-1; 10 nucleotides line up with TRBD2. The CDR3 length is 15 residues. V shed 7 bases, J shed 7 bases, and the junction held 13 bases outside the gene matches. From germline, CDR1 is SQVTM and CDR2 ANQGSEA. The CDR3 nucleotides read TGCAGCGGAAGCGGGGGGGCCTTTTTCGGGAATGAGCAGTTCTTC. This gives the protein CSGSGGAFFGNEQFF.

The V call is TRBV27, the J call TRBJ1-3, with D hard to call. The V end was cut by 5 bases, the J end by 4 bases, with 18 bases between. The CDR3 spans 16 residues. The V gene's germline CDR1 is MNHEY and CDR2 SMNVEV (reference sequence). The CDR3, as DNA: TGTGCCAGCAGTCCCCTCGGAGGGTACGCCGGAAACACCATATATTTT. It is translated as CASSPLGGYAGNTIYF.

V gene TRBV5-5 combines with J gene TRBJ2-1; perhaps TRBD2 as D (5 bases). This CDR3 has 15 residues. Germline CDR1 SGHKS, CDR2 YYEKEE (reference sequence). V was trimmed by 2 bases and J by 4 bases, leaving 13 bases between them. The DNA for the CDR3 is TGTGCCAGCAGCTTTCATAGCGAAGGGTACAATGAGCAGTTCTTC. Amino acid sequence: CASSFHSEGYNEQFF.

This rearrangement joins TRBV18 to TRBJ2-5, with 9 nucleotides matching TRBD1. Germline trimming cut 3 bases from V and 4 bases from J; bases unmatched to any gene: 9. Germline CDR1 and CDR2: KGHSH and LQKENI. The CDR3 extends over 16 amino acids. The CDR3: CASSPSMDRGGETQYF. CDR3 nucleotides: TGTGCCAGCTCACCTTCGATGGACAGGGGAGGAGAGACCCAGTACTTC. Full variable domain (remainder filled in from reference TRBV18 and TRBJ2-5): NAGVMQNPRHLVRRRGQEARLRCSPMKGHSHVYWYRQLPEEGLKFMVYLQKENIIDESGMPKERFSAEFPKEGPSILRIQQVVRGDSAAYFCASSPSMDRGGETQYFGPGTRLLVL.

The V and J genes are TRBV9 and TRBJ2-3; D might be TRBD2 (6 bases). Trimming stripped 0 bases from V and 7 bases from J, with 15 bases between. This CDR3 is 15 amino acids long. Germline assignment: CDR1 SGDLS and CDR2 YYNGEE. CDR3 residues: CASSVASGERNTQYF. DNA of the CDR3: TGTGCCAGCAGCGTAGCCTCGGGAGAGAGGAATACGCAGTATTTT.

The chain couples TRBV7-9 to TRBJ2-1; D not certain. Trimming took off 5 bases at V and 5 bases at J, with 4 bases between the two ends. Germline CDR1 reads SEHNR; CDR2 reads FQNEAQ (reference sequence). The CDR3 sequence is 11 residues long. The CDR3 DNA reads as TGTGCCAGCAGCGAAAACAATGAGCAGTTCTTC. Its protein is CASSENNEQFF.

The genes are TRBV6-5 and TRBJ2-7; 7 positions match TRBD1. The V gene end was trimmed by 7 bases and the J gene end by 2 bases; junction bases not matched to a gene: 11. CDR1 is MNHEY and CDR2 is SVGAGI in the germline V gene. CDR3 length equals 15 residues. The CDR3 is CASTTFRQGAYEQYF. The CDR3 DNA reads as TGTGCCAGCACCACATTCAGACAGGGCGCCTACGAGCAGTACTTC.

The chain employs TRBV2 and TRBJ1-4; D perhaps matches TRBD1 (5 bases). V was trimmed by 0 bases and J by 6 bases, leaving 17 bases between them. Germline V lookup: CDR1 SNHLY, CDR2 FYNNEI. CDR3 length: 17 amino acids. The CDR3 sequence: CASSEAPGSWGDEKLFF. DNA of the CDR3: TGTGCCAGCAGTGAAGCCCCAGGCTCCTGGGGGGATGAAAAACTGTTTTTT. The full variable domain, completed using reference TRBV2 and TRBJ1-4, is EPEVTQTPSHQVTQMGQEVILRCVPISNHLYFYWYRQILGQKVEFLVSFYNNEISEKSEIFDDQFSVERPDGSNFTLKIRSTKLEDSAMYFCASSEAPGSWGDEKLFFGSGTQLSVL.

CDR3 DNA: TGTGCCAGCAGCGTAATGCGGGGTAGCACAGATACGCAGTATTTT. It translates to CASSVMRGSTDTQYF. The chain has TRBV9 and TRBJ2-3; tentatively, D is TRBD2 (6 bases). Germline V gene lookup returns CDR1 SGDLS and CDR2 YYNGEE. This CDR3 contains 15 residues. Trimming removed 1 base at V and 0 bases at J, with 9 bases between. The full variable domain, with the rest looked up from reference TRBV9 and TRBJ2-3, is DSGVTQTPKHLITATGQRVTLRCSPRSGDLSVYWYQQSLDQGLQFLIQYYNGEERAKGNILERFSAQQFPDLHSELNLSSLELGDSALYFCASSVMRGSTDTQYFGPGTRLTVL.

The rearrangement uses TRBV5-1 and TRBJ2-1, with 7 bases that match TRBD2. CDR3 size: 15 residues. V trimming: 4 bases; J trimming: 5 bases; junction bases outside the gene matches: 9. Germline values: CDR1 SGHRS, CDR2 YFSETQ. CDR3 DNA: TGCGCCAGCAGCCGCGGGAGAACGACGGACAATGAGCAGTTCTTC. Translation: CASSRGRTTDNEQFF.

CDR3 in amino acids: CASSMSTRTDTQYF. The CDR3 DNA follows: TGTGCCAGTAGTATGTCCACACGGACAGATACGCAGTATTTT. The rearrangement joins TRBV19 to TRBJ2-3; D is unclear. Germline CDR1 is LNHDA and CDR2 is SQIVND (reference sequence). V gave up 3 bases and J gave up 3 bases, with 10 bases separating them. The CDR3 totals 14 residues.

In this sample, this clone turned up a few times. J is TRBJ2-7 and V is TRBV7-9; D unresolved. The V and J ends lost 7 bases and 4 bases respectively, with 14 bases between them. The CDR3 is made up of 13 amino acids. CDR1 is SEHNR and CDR2 is FQNEAQ in the germline V gene (reference sequence). The CDR3 spells CASTPPTSYEQYF. The CDR3 DNA reads as TGTGCCAGCACCCCTCCCACCTCTTACGAGCAGTACTTC.

This rearrangement joins TRBV7-9 to TRBJ1-2; D possibly corresponds to TRBD1 (5 bases). Trimming removed 6 bases at V and 0 bases at J, with 14 bases between. CDR3 length equals 15 residues. The germline V gene has CDR1 SEHNR and CDR2 FQNEAQ (reference sequence). In DNA form, the CDR3 reads TGTGCCAGCAGTAGATTACGGGACGCTAACTATGGCTACACCTTC. It specifies CASSRLRDANYGYTF.